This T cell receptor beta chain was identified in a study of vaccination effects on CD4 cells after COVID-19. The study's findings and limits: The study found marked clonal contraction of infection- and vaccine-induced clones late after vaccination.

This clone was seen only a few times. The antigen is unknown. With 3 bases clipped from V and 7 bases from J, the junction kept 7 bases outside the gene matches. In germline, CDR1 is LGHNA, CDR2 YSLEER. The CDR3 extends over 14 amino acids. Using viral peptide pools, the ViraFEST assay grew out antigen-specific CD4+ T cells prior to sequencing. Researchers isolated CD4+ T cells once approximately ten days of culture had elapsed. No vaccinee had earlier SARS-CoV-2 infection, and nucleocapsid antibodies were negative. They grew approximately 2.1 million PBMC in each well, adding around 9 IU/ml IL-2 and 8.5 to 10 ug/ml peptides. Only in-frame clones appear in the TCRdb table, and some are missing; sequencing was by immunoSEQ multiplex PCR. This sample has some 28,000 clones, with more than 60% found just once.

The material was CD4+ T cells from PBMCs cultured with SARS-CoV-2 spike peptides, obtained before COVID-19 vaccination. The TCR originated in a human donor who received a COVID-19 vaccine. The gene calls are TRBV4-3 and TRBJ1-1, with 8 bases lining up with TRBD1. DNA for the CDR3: TGCGCCAGCAGCCAGGGCAGGGGGCTGGGTGAAGCTTTCTTT. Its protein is CASSQGRGLGEAFF.